Here is one T cell receptor beta chain with its context. Its antigen is still unknown. The PCR made use of 60 Vbeta and 13 Jbeta primers. Clones were sequenced by immunoSEQ multiplex PCR, and TCRdb holds only the in-frame ones, with some missing. The sample shows roughly 55,000 clones, about four fifths of them seen only once. The data belong to a study of cytomegalovirus exposure and HLA in healthy donors. Study-wide background: The study's early data release held some 85 million unique TCRs from HLA-typed donors. Overall study results and limits: Presence/absence analysis assumed near-uniform sequencing depth across donors.

The clonotype originates from a boy younger than 18 in good health and CMV-seropositive. Material for sequencing was PBMCs.

CDR3 region: CASSSPAAQTQYF. CDR3 sequence (DNA): TGTGCCAGCAGCTCCCCGGCAGCGCAAACCCAGTACTTC. V is TRBV7-9 and J is TRBJ2-5; D call uncertain. The germline CDR1 and CDR2 sequences are SEHNR and FQNEAQ (reference sequence). The CDR3 totals 13 residues. Trimming cost V 4 bases and J 8 bases, with 14 bases left between them.